Following are 12 T cell receptor beta chains from one sample sequenced in a study of TIL therapy for anti-PD-1-resistant metastatic lung cancer. The time point is: pre-treatment sample, taken before nivolumab and TIL therapy. The immunoSEQ assay was v3. TCRdb keeps only in-frame clones here, not all; method: immunoSEQ multiplex PCR. The table lists more than 50,000 clones, over 75% of them singletons. The material was blood, obtained at baseline. These receptors all come from a person between 30 and 80 years old with non-small cell lung cancer.

The chain employs TRBV5-1 and TRBJ1-5; 7 bases match TRBD1. Germline trimming cut 3 bases from V and 5 bases from J; bases unmatched to any gene: 2. The CDR3 runs 13 residues. The germline CDR1 and CDR2 sequences are SGHRS and YFSETQ. CDR3 amino acids: CASSSGQDQPQHF. The CDR3 nucleotides are TGCGCCAGCAGCTCAGGACAGGATCAGCCCCAGCATTTT.

By share, this clone counts as medium-sized. The chain carries TRBV28 and TRBJ2-2, with 9 bases lining up with TRBD1. V lost 6 bases and J lost 6; bases outside the gene matches: 5. The germline V gene encodes CDR1 MDHEN and CDR2 SYDVKM. CDR3 size: 14 residues. CDR3 coding DNA: TGTGCCAGCAGCCGGGACAGGGTCCCCGGGGAGCTGTTTTTT. Translated: CASSRDRVPGELFF.

The chain has TRBV12-3 or TRBV12-4 and TRBJ1-1; 8 positions agree with TRBD1. The V gene end was trimmed by 5 bases and the J gene end by 11 bases; junction bases not matched to a gene: 10. This CDR3 region has 13 residues. The CDR3, as DNA: TGTGCCAGCAGTCCGGGACAGGCTTTAGGTGCTTTCTTT. This sequence encodes CASSPGQALGAFF.

The chain joins TRBV27 to TRBJ2-2; 8 positions agree with TRBD1. The V gene end was trimmed by 5 bases and the J gene end by 2 bases; junction bases not matched to a gene: 4. The CDR3 length is 15 residues. CDR1 MNHEY and CDR2 SMNVEV come from the germline V gene (reference sequence). CDR3 residues: CASSEDRANTGELFF. The CDR3 DNA reads TGTGCCAGCAGTGAGGACAGGGCCAACACCGGGGAGCTGTTTTTT.

This chain joins TRBV27 and TRBJ2-5; a weak D match, TRBD2 (6 bases). The germline V and J ends were trimmed by 4 bases and 0 bases, with 9 bases remaining between them. The germline V gene has CDR1 MNHEY and CDR2 SMNVEV (reference sequence). The CDR3 is made up of 14 amino acids. CDR3 loop: CASSYAGNQETQYF. The CDR3 bases are TGTGCCAGCAGTTATGCGGGAAACCAAGAGACCCAGTACTTC.

The V call is TRBV4-1, the J call TRBJ1-2; D is perhaps TRBD1 (6 bases). CDR1 is MGHRA and CDR2 is YSYEKL in the germline V gene. This CDR3 is built from 16 residues. The V gene lost 1 base and the J gene lost 3 bases, with 15 bases spanning the gap. CDR3 nucleotide sequence: TGCGCCAGCAGCCAAGGGGACAACAGGGAATACTATGGCTACACCTTC. Translated: CASSQGDNREYYGYTF.

This CDR3 reads CASSSGTAGGYTF. As DNA, the CDR3 is TGTGCCAGCAGTTCCGGGACAGCTGGGGGCTACACCTTC. This chain joins TRBV6-5 and TRBJ1-2; 7 bases line up with TRBD1. Germline loops: CDR1 MNHEY, CDR2 SVGAGI. V trimming: 4 bases; J trimming: 8 bases; junction bases outside the gene matches: 7. The CDR3 has 13 amino acids.

The rearrangement links TRBV5-7 to TRBJ2-3; 9 nucleotides line up with TRBD1. TRBV5-7 is classed as an ORF, of uncertain function. The CDR3 loop spans 17 amino acids. J gave up 3 bases and V 0 bases, and 8 bases lay outside the gene matches. CDR3 nucleotides: TGTGCCAGCAGCTTGGCCGGGACAGGGACAAGGACAGATACGCAGTATTTT. It codes for CASSLAGTGTRTDTQYF.

This chain connects TRBV7-9 to TRBJ2-2; D gene ambiguous. Germline V gene data show CDR1 as SEHNR and CDR2 as FQNEAQ (reference sequence). Trimming left V 3 bases short and J 8 bases short, with 10 bases between. This CDR3 contains 13 residues. The CDR3 spells CASSFGPKGELFF. The CDR3 coding sequence is TGTGCCAGCAGCTTCGGCCCGAAAGGGGAGCTGTTTTTT.

This rearrangement joins TRBV2 to TRBJ2-3; D remains unclear. Trimming removed 7 bases at V and 0 bases at J, with 11 bases between. Germline V CDR1 and CDR2: SNHLY, FYNNEI. CDR3 length equals 14 residues. The CDR3 nucleotides are TGTGCCAGCACCCGGACCAAAAGCACAGATACGCAGTATTTT. It translates to CASTRTKSTDTQYF.

This clone was detected only a few times. The chain uses TRBV30 and TRBJ1-5; no reliable D call. Between the trimmed V and J ends, which lost 0 bases and 7 bases, there was a span of 10 bases. The germline gives CDR1 GTSNPN, CDR2 SVGIG (reference sequence). The CDR3 has 13 residues. DNA of the CDR3: TGTGCCTGGAGTGTAGAGGAGGACCAGCCCCAGCATTTT. It codes for CAWSVEEDQPQHF.

The genes are TRBV7-9 and TRBJ2-5; a weak D match, TRBD1 (5 bases). V shed 3 bases and J shed 5 bases, with 13 bases lying between them. The CDR3 totals 14 residues. Germline CDR1 is SEHNR and CDR2 is FQNEAQ (reference sequence). CDR3 DNA: TGTGCCAGCAGCTTCACAGGAGTTGGGGAGACCCAGTACTTC. It yields the protein CASSFTGVGETQYF.